The sequence of this TCR beta chain was determined in a study of blood T cells in healthy people across ages. This clonotype has a handful of counts. PCR was performed a second time for roughly 6 to 12 cycles using a sample-barcoded 5' primer and a J-beta primer mix. Each CDR3 protein is one row after TCRdb ran MiXCR on the 5' RACE reads. The sample yields 1.4 million or so distinct CDR3 sequences, about 42% seen once. V trimming: 5 bases; J trimming: 4 bases; junction bases outside the gene matches: 8. The CDR3 sequence is 15 residues long. This clonotype was sampled from a woman younger than 30 in good health. Sequenced sample: blood. J is TRBJ2-7 and V is TRBV12-3 or TRBV12-4; 10 bases are a match to TRBD1. CDR3 residues: CASSAGQGRRYEQYF. The CDR3 DNA follows: TGTGCCAGCAGTGCGGGACAGGGGAGAAGGTACGAGCAGTACTTC.